The 23 T cell receptor beta chains given below trace back to one sample, sequenced in a study of T cells in Graves' hyperthyroidism and ophthalmopathy. TCR beta CDR3 regions were amplified from RNA transcripts. The study used the HTBI primer set for a first-round RT-PCR of the TCR CDR3. TCRdb re-called the multiplex PCR reads with MiXCR, one entry per CDR3 protein. The sample consists of a few hundred thousand distinct CDR3 sequences, about 15% of them appearing once. The sequenced material came from blood. These receptors all come from a woman aged 45-65 years with Graves' hyperthyroidism that later progressed to Graves' ophthalmopathy.

This clonotype was observed at least ten times. As DNA, the CDR3 is TGTGCCAGCAGTCACTCCGGGACTAGCGGTAACTACAATGAGCAGTTCTTC. Translated: CASSHSGTSGNYNEQFF. J is TRBJ2-1 and V is TRBV6-1, with 11 positions matching TRBD2. Losses at the gene ends were 5 bases for V and 3 bases for J; bases not matched to a gene: 9. Germline V gives CDR1 MNHNS, CDR2 SASEGT. CDR3 length equals 17 residues.

On this clonotype: A single base separates this from a much larger clone, so it may be a read error. The chain carries TRBV19 and TRBJ2-2; a possible D gene is TRBD2 (6 bases). The germline V gene encodes CDR1 LNHDA and CDR2 SQIVND (reference sequence). The CDR3 sequence is 13 residues long. CDR3 in DNA: TGTGTCAGTAGTCCTTCTCTAGCGAGGGAGCTGTTTTTT. Translation: CVSSPSLARELFF.

In this sample, this clonotype turned up many times. The chain is built from TRBV28 and TRBJ1-4, with D uncertain. The CDR3 loop spans 15 amino acids. Germline V gene lookup returns CDR1 MDHEN and CDR2 SYDVKM. V lost 6 bases, J lost 4 bases, and 15 bases lay in between. The CDR3 DNA follows: TGTGCCAGCAGCTATCTAACGGGTAGTAATGAAAAACTGTTTTTT. Translated, it gives CASSYLTGSNEKLFF.

The chain carries TRBV15 and TRBJ1-2; D unresolved. Germline V CDR1 and CDR2: LNHNV, YYDKDF (reference sequence). This CDR3 has 15 amino acids. Trimming pared 0 bases from V and 1 base from J, leaving 9 bases between. Here the CDR3 reads CATSRDLGSNYGYTF. The DNA of the CDR3 is TGTGCCACCAGCAGAGATTTAGGCAGTAACTATGGCTACACCTTC.

J is TRBJ1-1 and V is TRBV20-1, with TRBD1 as a possible D gene (5 bases). The CDR3 sequence is 13 residues long. CDR1 and CDR2 from the germline V gene are DFQATT and SNEGSKA (reference sequence). V lost 1 base and J 1 base, leaving 7 bases between the germline ends. CDR3 sequence reads: CSARVRANTEAFF. In DNA form, the CDR3 reads TGCAGTGCTAGAGTCAGGGCGAACACTGAAGCTTTCTTT.

V gene TRBV9 combines with J gene TRBJ2-1; 12 bases are a match to TRBD2. The V gene's germline CDR1 is SGDLS and CDR2 YYNGEE. This CDR3 is built from 16 residues. V was pared by 3 bases and J by 0 bases, with 1 base of the junction left unmatched. The CDR3 loop is CASSGLAGVSYNEQFF. The CDR3 DNA is TGTGCCAGCAGCGGACTAGCGGGGGTCTCCTACAATGAGCAGTTCTTC.

There are many counts of this clonotype. The V and J genes are TRBV7-2 and TRBJ2-5, with a weak D call TRBD2 (5 bases). V lost 1 base and J 1 base, leaving 19 bases between the germline ends. The CDR3 has 18 amino acids. CDR1 and CDR2 from the germline V gene are SGHTA and FQGNSA. CDR3 in DNA: TGTGCCAGCAGCTTAGGTGTGCTACCTACTAGACTCCAAGAGACCCAGTACTTC. It yields the protein CASSLGVLPTRLQETQYF.

This clonotype was observed a few times. This may be a read error: a much more frequent sequence differs by one nucleotide. The rearrangement links TRBV28 to TRBJ2-5, with 9 bases fitting TRBD2. Germline assignment: CDR1 MDHEN and CDR2 SYDVKM. The CDR3 is made up of 15 amino acids. V was pared by 10 bases and J by 9 bases, with 18 bases of the junction left unmatched. CDR3 coding DNA: TGTGCCACCTGGGGTAGCGGGAGTAGTTCGGAGGCCCAGTACTTC. It encodes CATWGSGSSSEAQYF.

V is TRBV19 and J is TRBJ2-1; D is unresolved. CDR1 is LNHDA, CDR2 SQIVND, per germline (reference sequence). V lost 2 bases, J lost 0 bases, and 17 bases lay in between. The CDR3 consists of 18 residues. The CDR3 DNA reads as TGTGCCAGTAGTATAATCTCAACATCCGAAAGCTCCTACAATGAGCAGTTCTTC. As protein: CASSIISTSESSYNEQFF.

This clonotype was recorded many times. This rearrangement joins TRBV29-1 to TRBJ2-7; 9 bases line up with TRBD1. V shed 3 bases, J shed 7 bases, and the junction held 7 bases outside the gene matches. Germline V gene data show CDR1 as SQVTM and CDR2 as ANQGSEA. The CDR3 consists of 13 residues. The CDR3 reads CSVDQGQGTEQYF. The CDR3 nucleotides are TGCAGCGTTGATCAGGGACAGGGAACAGAGCAGTACTTC.

Many counts were recorded for this clonotype. V and J are TRBV15 and TRBJ2-4, with D possibly being TRBD1 (6 bases). CDR1 is LNHNV and CDR2 is YYDKDF in the germline V gene (reference sequence). Trimming took off 0 bases at V and 2 bases at J, with 14 bases between the two ends. CDR3 length: 17 residues. Here the CDR3 reads CATSRDRHTGSKNIQYF. CDR3 DNA: TGTGCCACCAGCAGAGATCGCCATACAGGGTCCAAAAACATTCAGTACTTC.

This clonotype was recorded at least ten times. The V gene is TRBV30, the J gene TRBJ2-3; D ambiguous. V was clipped by 0 bases and J by 0 bases, with 13 bases between them. The CDR3 has 16 residues. The germline V gene has CDR1 GTSNPN and CDR2 SVGIG (reference sequence). CDR3 DNA: TGTGCCTGGAGTGTCCGGGCCTCCTCTAGCACAGATACGCAGTATTTT. Amino acid sequence: CAWSVRASSSTDTQYF. The full variable domain, completed using reference TRBV30 and TRBJ2-3, is SQTIHQWPATLVQPVGSPLSLECTVEGTSNPNLYWYRQAAGRGLQLLFYSVGIGQISSEVPQNLSASRPQDRQFILSSKKLLLSDSGFYLCAWSVRASSSTDTQYFGPGTRLTVL.

J is TRBJ1-5 and V is TRBV19, with TRBD1 matching over 11 bases. Germline V CDR1 and CDR2: LNHDA, SQIVND (reference sequence). Germline trimming cut 8 bases from V and 7 bases from J; bases unmatched to any gene: 7. The CDR3 runs to 14 residues. CDR3 amino acids: CASGGQGAGQPQHF. Written as DNA, the CDR3 is TGTGCCAGTGGCGGACAGGGGGCTGGCCAGCCCCAGCATTTT.

This clonotype has ten or more counts. V usage is TRBV6-2 or TRBV6-3 and J usage is TRBJ1-2; 8 bases align to TRBD1. The CDR3 loop spans 14 amino acids. V dropped 0 bases and J dropped 7; count of bases not matched to a gene: 4. Germline V CDR1 and CDR2: MNHEY, SVGEGT. CDR3 sequence reads: CASSYSSTGGGYTF. DNA of the CDR3: TGTGCCAGCAGTTACTCCAGCACAGGGGGTGGCTACACCTTC.

This clonotype was found many times. The chain is built from TRBV2 and TRBJ2-5, with 8 bases that match TRBD1. After removal of 6 bases from V and 6 bases from J, the junction contained 18 bases not matched to a gene. There are 17 residues in the CDR3. Per germline, CDR1 SNHLY and CDR2 FYNNEI. CDR3 sequence reads: CASSDPRARTGPKTQYF. The CDR3 coding sequence is TGTGCCAGCAGCGACCCTAGGGCCCGGACAGGGCCGAAGACCCAGTACTTC.

This clonotype was counted at least ten times. The genes are TRBV12-3 or TRBV12-4 and TRBJ2-4; the D gene could be TRBD1 or TRBD2 (5 bases each). The CDR3 consists of 16 residues. The V end was cut by 3 bases, the J end by 0 bases, with 12 bases between. The CDR3 DNA follows: TGTGCCAGCAGTTTTCGGGGCGGCATAGCCAAAAACATTCAGTACTTC. Its translation: CASSFRGGIAKNIQYF.

This clonotype was detected ten times or more. This chain links TRBV3-1 with TRBJ2-5; TRBD2 matches 9 bases. This CDR3 comprises 17 residues. CDR1 is LGHDT and CDR2 is YNNKEL in the germline V gene (reference sequence). The V segment lost 3 bases and the J segment 2 bases; nucleotides outside the gene matches: 10. CDR3 nucleotides: TGTGCCAGCAGCCAGTTAGAGATAGCGGGAGAGCAAGAGACCCAGTACTTC. This translates into CASSQLEIAGEQETQYF.

This clonotype was picked up many times. J is TRBJ1-1 and V is TRBV30, with 7 bases matching TRBD1. The CDR3 runs to 14 residues. V trimming: 3 bases; J trimming: 1 base; junction bases outside the gene matches: 5. The germline gives CDR1 GTSNPN, CDR2 SVGIG (reference sequence). The CDR3, as DNA: TGTGCCTGGAGCCCACCAGGGGGGAACACTGAAGCTTTCTTT. Translation gives CAWSPPGGNTEAFF.

This clonotype was seen a few times. A read error may explain this, as a much larger clone is one base away. Because the CDR3 is missing its conserved closing phenylalanine or tryptophan, this is likely a read error. The chain has TRBV20-1 and TRBJ2-3; TRBD2 matches 14 bases. V was clipped by 3 bases and J by 0 bases; unmatched bases: 11. This CDR3 spans 19 amino acids. Germline lookup yields CDR1 DFQATT and CDR2 SNEGSKA (reference sequence). CDR3 region: CSARPGLAGGSTSTDTQYL. In DNA form, the CDR3 reads TGCAGTGCTAGGCCCGGACTAGCGGGGGGAAGTACTAGCACAGATACGCAGTATCTT.

The table lists this clonotype with many counts. This chain links TRBV12-3 or TRBV12-4 with TRBJ2-1, with 9 bases aligning to TRBD2. V shed 0 bases and J 6 bases; nucleotides not matched to a gene: 0. This CDR3 spans 14 amino acids. The CDR3 region has the DNA TGTGCCAGCAGTTTAGCTAGCGGGAGCAATGAGCAGTTCTTC. Translation gives CASSLASGSNEQFF.

The chain joins TRBV20-1 to TRBJ2-7; D remains ambiguous. This CDR3 region has 15 residues. V lost 3 bases and J lost 1, with 16 bases in between. Per germline, CDR1 DFQATT and CDR2 SNEGSKA (reference sequence). CDR3 in amino acids: CSASSRATISYEQYF. The DNA of the CDR3 is TGCAGTGCTAGCAGCCGGGCCACAATTTCCTACGAGCAGTACTTC.

This clonotype was observed many times. The rearrangement uses TRBV7-9 and TRBJ1-4; D is unclear. The germline V gene has CDR1 SEHNR and CDR2 FQNEAQ (reference sequence). The CDR3 covers 13 residues. With 2 bases removed from V and 8 bases from J, the gap between germline ends came to 9 bases. CDR3 residues: CASSLPFEEKLFF. The CDR3 DNA reads TGTGCCAGCAGCTTACCCTTCGAAGAAAAACTGTTTTTT.

This clonotype was seen many times. The chain uses TRBV7-3 and TRBJ2-2; TRBD1 is a possible D gene (5 bases). The V end lost 1 base, the J end lost 4 bases, and 13 bases lay between the germline ends. CDR1 is SGHTA, CDR2 FQGTGA, per germline. The CDR3 contains 16 residues. This chain's CDR3 is CASSLNRLESTGELFF. CDR3 coding DNA: TGTGCCAGCAGCTTAAACAGGCTGGAGAGCACCGGGGAGCTGTTTTTT. Using reference TRBV7-3 and TRBJ2-2 for the parts outside the CDR3, the full variable domain is GAGVSQTPSNKVTEKGKYVELRCDPISGHTALYWYRQSLGQGPEFLIYFQGTGAADDSGLPNDRFFAVRPEGSVSTLKIQRTERGDSAVYLCASSLNRLESTGELFFGEGSRLTVL.